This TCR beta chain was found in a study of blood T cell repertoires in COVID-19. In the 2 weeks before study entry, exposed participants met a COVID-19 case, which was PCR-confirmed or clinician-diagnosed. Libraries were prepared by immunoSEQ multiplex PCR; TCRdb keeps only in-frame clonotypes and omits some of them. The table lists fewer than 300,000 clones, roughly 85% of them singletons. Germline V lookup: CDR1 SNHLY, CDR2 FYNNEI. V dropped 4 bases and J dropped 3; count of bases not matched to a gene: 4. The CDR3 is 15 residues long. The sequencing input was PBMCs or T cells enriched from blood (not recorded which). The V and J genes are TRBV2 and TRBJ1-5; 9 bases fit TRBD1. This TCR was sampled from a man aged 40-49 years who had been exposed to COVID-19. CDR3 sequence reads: CASSGGTGLNQPQHF. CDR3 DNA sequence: TGTGCCAGCAGTGGAGGGACAGGGCTCAATCAGCCCCAGCATTTT. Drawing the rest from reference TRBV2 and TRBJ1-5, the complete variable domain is EPEVTQTPSHQVTQMGQEVILRCVPISNHLYFYWYRQILGQKVEFLVSFYNNEISEKSEIFDDQFSVERPDGSNFTLKIRSTKLEDSAMYFCASSGGTGLNQPQHFGDGTRLSIL.